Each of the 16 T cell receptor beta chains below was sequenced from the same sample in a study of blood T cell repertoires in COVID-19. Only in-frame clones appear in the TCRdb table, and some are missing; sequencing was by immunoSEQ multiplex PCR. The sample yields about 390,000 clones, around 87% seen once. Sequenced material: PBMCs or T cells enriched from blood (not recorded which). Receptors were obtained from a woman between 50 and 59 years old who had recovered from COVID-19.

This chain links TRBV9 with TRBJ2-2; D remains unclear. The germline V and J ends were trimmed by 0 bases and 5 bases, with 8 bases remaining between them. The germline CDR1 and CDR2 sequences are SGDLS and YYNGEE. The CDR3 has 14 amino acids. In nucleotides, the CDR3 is TGTGCCAGCAGCGTAGCTGAGGCGACCGGGGAGCTGTTTTTT. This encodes CASSVAEATGELFF.

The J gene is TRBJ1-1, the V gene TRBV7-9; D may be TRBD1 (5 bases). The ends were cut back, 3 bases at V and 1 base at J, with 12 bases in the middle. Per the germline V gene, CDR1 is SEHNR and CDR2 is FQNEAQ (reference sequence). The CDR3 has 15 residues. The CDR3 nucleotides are TGTGCCAGCAGCTTTCGGGACGGGAGGAACACTGAAGCTTTCTTT. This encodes CASSFRDGRNTEAFF.

As DNA, the CDR3 is TGTGCCATCAGCCCAACAACAGGGGGGGTATCAGAGACCCAGTACTTC. Translated, it gives CAISPTTGGVSETQYF. The chain recombines TRBV10-3 with TRBJ2-5, with D tentatively TRBD1 (8 bases). From germline, CDR1 is ENHRY and CDR2 SYGVKD. The CDR3 is 16 residues long. V lost 6 bases and J 4 bases, leaving 21 bases between the germline ends.

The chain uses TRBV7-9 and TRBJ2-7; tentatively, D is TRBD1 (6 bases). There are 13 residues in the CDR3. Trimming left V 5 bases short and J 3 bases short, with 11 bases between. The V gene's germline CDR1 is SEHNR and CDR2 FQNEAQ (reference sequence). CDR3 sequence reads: CASSKQGFYEQYF. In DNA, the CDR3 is TGTGCCAGCAGCAAACAGGGTTTCTACGAGCAGTACTTC.

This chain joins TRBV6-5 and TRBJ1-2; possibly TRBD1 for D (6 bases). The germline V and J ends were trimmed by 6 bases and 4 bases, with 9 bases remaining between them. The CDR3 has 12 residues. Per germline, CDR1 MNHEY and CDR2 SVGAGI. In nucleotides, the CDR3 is TGTGCCAGCAGGACAGGCCCCTATGGCTACACCTTC. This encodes CASRTGPYGYTF.

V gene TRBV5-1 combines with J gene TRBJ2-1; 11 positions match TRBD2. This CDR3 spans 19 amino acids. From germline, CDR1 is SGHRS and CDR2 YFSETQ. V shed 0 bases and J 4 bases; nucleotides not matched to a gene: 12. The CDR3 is CASSLASGGPRNRYNEQFF. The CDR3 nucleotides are TGCGCCAGCAGCTTGGCTAGCGGGGGGCCCCGAAACCGTTACAATGAGCAGTTCTTC.

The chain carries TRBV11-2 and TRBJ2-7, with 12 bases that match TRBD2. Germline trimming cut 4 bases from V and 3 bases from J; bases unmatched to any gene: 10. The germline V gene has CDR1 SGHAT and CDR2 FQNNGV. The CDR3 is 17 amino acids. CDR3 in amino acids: CASSSLAGGPALYEQYF. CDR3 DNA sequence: TGTGCCAGCAGCTCACTAGCGGGGGGACCCGCCCTCTACGAGCAGTACTTC. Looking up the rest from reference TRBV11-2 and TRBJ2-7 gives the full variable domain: EAGVAQSPRYKIIEKRQSVAFWCNPISGHATLYWYQQILGQGPKLLIQFQNNGVVDDSQLPKDRFSAERLKGVDSTLKIQPAKLEDSAVYLCASSSLAGGPALYEQYFGPGTRLTVT.

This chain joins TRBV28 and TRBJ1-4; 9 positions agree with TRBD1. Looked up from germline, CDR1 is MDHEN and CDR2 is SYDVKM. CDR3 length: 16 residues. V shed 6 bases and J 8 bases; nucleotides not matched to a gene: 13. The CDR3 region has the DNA TGTGCCAGCAGAACAGGGGGCCGGCCCCCGAGCGAAAAACTGTTTTTT. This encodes CASRTGGRPPSEKLFF.

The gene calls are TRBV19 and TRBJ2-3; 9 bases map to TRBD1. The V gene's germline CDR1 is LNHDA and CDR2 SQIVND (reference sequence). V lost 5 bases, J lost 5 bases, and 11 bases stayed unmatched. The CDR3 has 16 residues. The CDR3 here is CASSPTGGLVGDTQYF. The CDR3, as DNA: TGTGCCAGTAGTCCGACAGGGGGATTAGTTGGAGATACGCAGTATTTT.

The CDR3 loop reads CASRGEDYSNQPQHF. In DNA, the CDR3 is TGTGCCAGCAGGGGAGAAGATTATAGCAATCAGCCCCAGCATTTT. This chain uses TRBV2 with TRBJ1-5, with D unclear. Germline CDR1 is SNHLY and CDR2 is FYNNEI. This CDR3 is 15 amino acids long. The V gene lost 6 bases and the J gene lost 0 bases, with 12 bases spanning the gap.

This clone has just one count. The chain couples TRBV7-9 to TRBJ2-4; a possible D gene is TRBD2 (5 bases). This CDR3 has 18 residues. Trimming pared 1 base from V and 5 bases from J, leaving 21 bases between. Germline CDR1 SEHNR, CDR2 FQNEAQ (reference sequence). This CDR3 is CASSLGGRRLIRQNIQYF. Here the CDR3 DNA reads TGTGCCAGCAGCTTAGGAGGCAGGAGGTTGATTCGTCAAAACATTCAGTACTTC.

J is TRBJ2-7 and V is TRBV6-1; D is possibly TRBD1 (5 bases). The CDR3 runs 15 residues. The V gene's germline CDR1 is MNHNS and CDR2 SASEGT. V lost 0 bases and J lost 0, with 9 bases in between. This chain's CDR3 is CASSEAQGFSYEQYF. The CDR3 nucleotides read TGTGCCAGCAGTGAAGCCCAGGGCTTCTCCTACGAGCAGTACTTC.

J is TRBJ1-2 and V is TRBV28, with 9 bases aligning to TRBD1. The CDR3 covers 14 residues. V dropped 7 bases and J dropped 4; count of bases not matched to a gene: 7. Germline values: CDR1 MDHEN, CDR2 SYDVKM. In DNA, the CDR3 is TGTGCCAGCATTAGGGGGGGACAGGGCTATGGCTACACCTTC. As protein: CASIRGGQGYGYTF.

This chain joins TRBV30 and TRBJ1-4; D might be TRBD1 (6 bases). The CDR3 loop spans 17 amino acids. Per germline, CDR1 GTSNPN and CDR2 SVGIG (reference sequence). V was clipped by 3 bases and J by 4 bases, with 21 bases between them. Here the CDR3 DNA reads TGTGCCTGGAGGGTGTGGGGGGCCGGGGGGAATAATGAAAAACTGTTTTTT. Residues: CAWRVWGAGGNNEKLFF. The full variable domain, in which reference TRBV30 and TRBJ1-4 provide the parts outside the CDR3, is SQTIHQWPATLVQPVGSPLSLECTVEGTSNPNLYWYRQAAGRGLQLLFYSVGIGQISSEVPQNLSASRPQDRQFILSSKKLLLSDSGFYLCAWRVWGAGGNNEKLFFGSGTQLSVL.

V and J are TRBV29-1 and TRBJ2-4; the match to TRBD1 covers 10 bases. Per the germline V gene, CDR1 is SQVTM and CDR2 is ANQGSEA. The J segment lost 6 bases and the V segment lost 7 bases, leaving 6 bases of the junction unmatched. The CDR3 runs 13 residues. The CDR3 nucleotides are TGCAGCGCCGGGACAGGGGTGGCAAACATTCAGTACTTC. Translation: CSAGTGVANIQYF. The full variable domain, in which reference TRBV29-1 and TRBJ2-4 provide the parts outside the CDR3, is SAVISQKPSRDICQRGTSLTIQCQVDSQVTMMFWYRQQPGQSLTLIATANQGSEATYESGFVIDKFPISRPNLTFSTLTVSNMSPEDSSIYLCSAGTGVANIQYFGAGTRLSVL.

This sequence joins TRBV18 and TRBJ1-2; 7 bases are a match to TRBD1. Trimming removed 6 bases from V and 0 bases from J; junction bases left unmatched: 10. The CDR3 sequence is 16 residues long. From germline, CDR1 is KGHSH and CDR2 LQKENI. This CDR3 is CASSRDSTGANYGYTF. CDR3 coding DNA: TGTGCCAGCTCGCGAGACTCTACAGGGGCTAACTATGGCTACACCTTC.